This TCR beta chain was recovered during a study of vaccination and CD4 T cells after COVID-19. Sequencing of the DNA from cultured CD4+ T cells was carried out with the Oncomine TCR Beta short-read assay. Investigators isolated genomic DNA from cultured CD4+ T cells. Using its own MiXCR run on the PCR reads, TCRdb lists one record per CDR3 protein. The table includes 15,000 to 20,000 distinct CDR3 sequences, more than 45% detected once. Treatment in this sample: roughly nine-day PBMC culture with coronavirus spike peptide pools or control peptides (ViraFEST assay). Under the ViraFEST approach, antigen-specific T cells were expanded with peptide pools and TCRs subsequently sequenced. Trimming removed 5 bases at V and 8 bases at J, with 24 bases between. CDR3 length equals 17 residues. CDR1 SGHVS and CDR2 FQNEAQ come from the germline V gene. Comments on this clonotype: The antigen is not known.

The receptor was derived from a human donor who had recovered from COVID-19. This chain connects TRBV7-8 to TRBJ1-4; D possibly corresponds to TRBD1 (6 bases). Sequences were derived from CD4+ T cells from blood, cultured in vitro, sampled before SARS-CoV-2 vaccination. The CDR3 bases are TGTGCCAGCAGCATTCGACCAAGGATACAGGGTGGCGAAAAACTGTTTTTT. This gives the protein CASSIRPRIQGGEKLFF. Supplemented by reference TRBV7-8 and TRBJ1-4, the full variable domain reads GAGVSQSPRYKVAKRGQDVALRCDPISGHVSLFWYQQALGQGPEFLTYFQNEAQLDKSGLPSDRFFAERPEGSVSTLKIQRTQQEDSAVYLCASSIRPRIQGGEKLFFGSGTQLSVL.